The source of this T cell receptor (beta chain) is a study of blood T cell repertoires in COVID-19 (dated by TCRdb to 2020 to 2021). The study in broad terms: Samples covering the acute and convalescent phases of COVID-19 were provided by collaborators in the United States, Italy and Spain. The prospective study material was composed of cDNA or gDNA derived from T cells, B-cell-depleted T cells, or PBMCs. Subjects who had been exposed to COVID-19, were actively infected with it, or had recovered from it provided the deeply sampled blood TCRbeta repertoires that made up the dataset. The repertoires were released in a freely available public database meant as a resource for research on the immune response to SARS-CoV-2. The samples were drawn from two sources: the first 160 participants of the ongoing ImmuneRACE study, and 1,000 to 1,500 subjects contributed by 6 global collaborators. A de-identified subject ID, COVID-19 status, age in years and sex were almost always included in the sample metadata. HLA class I and class II types, where available, came from metadata supplied by the sample provider rather than from assay-based typing.

The immunoSEQ Assay, a bias-controlled multiplex PCR, was used to amplify TCRbeta CDR3 regions from genomic DNA. The study's processing was this. Nucleated cell counts per sample were estimated from amplification of reference gene primers within the assay. Sequence reads were collapsed and filtered to measure the absolute abundance of every unique TCRbeta CDR3 rearrangement. For each sample, productive Simpson clonality was calculated as the square root of Simpson's diversity index across productive rearrangements. TCRdb holds this immuneACCESS table with in-frame rearrangements only. Some clones are missing; in checked studies, unresolved V genes explain under half, and the rest has no known cause. V and J calls and clone size are copied from that table; D and trimming were computed from the DNA. For this sample there are about 140,000 clones; around 87% appear just once. The ten largest clones add up to 8.6% of the sample.

This clone came up once. The clone's antigen remains unknown. No much larger clone is present one base from it, and per-base qualities are unavailable. Whole blood was collected in K2EDTA tubes by collaborating institutions according to the institutions' own protocols. For TCRbeta analysis, collaborators shipped samples in one of three forms: frozen whole blood, isolated PBMCs, or DNA extracted from either of those sample types. General study outcomes and caveats: How much clinical and demographic metadata was included differed by source and by participant, and the metadata was provided uncurated.

The TCR sequence derives from a woman in her forties or fifties with active or convalescent COVID-19. Sequenced sample: peripheral blood.

The CDR3 in this case is CARSLRDSCPYSGNTIYF. The nucleotide sequence is given as TGTGCCAGAAGCTTGCGCGACAGTTGTCCCTACTCTGGAAACACCATATATTTT. The chain employs TRBV7-5 and TRBJ1-3; TRBD1, as called in the table, went unchecked against the DNA. TRBV7-5 is deemed a pseudogene. The cysteine opens and the phenylalanine closes a CDR3 of 18 amino acids. The entry retains the CDR3 DNA only, 54 bases that are in frame from base 1.